This TCR beta chain was sequenced during a study of shared clonotypes between healthy human individuals. The CDR3 totals 15 residues. V lost 5 bases to trimming and J lost 4 bases; unmatched junction nucleotides: 11. Germline CDR1 MDHEN, CDR2 SYDVKM. Per the original data handling: Junction-only immunoSEQ sequences carried no quality scores, so filtering differed. The data were produced by immunoSEQ multiplex PCR, yet TCRdb's version contains in-frame clones alone and is incomplete. The DNA gave D and trimming, while V, J and clone size come from that table. Of about 2.3 million clones in the sample, 93% were seen once.

The rearrangement joins TRBV28 to TRBJ2-7; 7 bases align to TRBD1. The sample consisted of naive CD4+ T cells from PBMCs. Sample subset: CD45RA+ positively selected. The source of this sequence is a man aged 18 to 35 in good health. Some clones in this sample may be carry-over from other donors' samples. The CDR3, as DNA: TGTGCCAGCAGTGGCATTAGACAGGGTGGGTACGAGCAGTACTTC. This gives the protein CASSGIRQGGYEQYF.